The TCR beta chain described here comes from a study of T cell changes during pregnancy in multiple sclerosis. Per germline, CDR1 SGDLS and CDR2 YYNGEE. The CDR3 totals 21 residues. V trimming: 3 bases; J trimming: 0 bases; junction bases outside the gene matches: 16. TCRdb's copy holds only in-frame clones and misses some; the assay was immunoSEQ multiplex PCR. The profile shows 75,000 to 95,000 clones, about 91% of them singletons. The source was peripheral blood, collected before pregnancy. J is TRBJ2-7 and V is TRBV9, with 15 bases aligning to TRBD2. This receptor was identified in a female donor with multiple sclerosis, enrolled in a pregnancy study. CDR3 residues: CASSADPPGLAGGKSSYEQYF. CDR3 DNA: TGTGCCAGCAGCGCGGACCCTCCGGGACTAGCGGGGGGCAAGAGCTCCTACGAGCAGTACTTC.